The entry below describes one T cell receptor (beta chain). The data are from a study of patients and donors after allogeneic stem cell transplantation. One entry per CDR3 protein, called by TCRdb with MiXCR from the RT-PCR reads. Here the sample spans about 110,000 distinct CDR3 sequences, 35% being singletons. Trimming took 2 bases from V and 5 from J; bases not matched to a gene: 6. From germline, CDR1 is MNHEY and CDR2 SVGAGI. The CDR3 extends over 16 amino acids. The receptor comes from a human donor who was either an allogeneic HSCT recipient or a stem cell or donor lymphocyte infusion donor (not recorded which). It is not recorded whose cells these are; they may come from a transplant donor. The chain links TRBV6-5 to TRBJ2-7, with TRBD2 identical over 13 bases. The sequenced material came from blood, either unsorted or a sorted T cell fraction (not recorded which). The CDR3 sequence: CASSYGGLAGTNEQYF. Here the CDR3 DNA reads TGTGCCAGCAGTTACGGGGGACTAGCGGGGACCAACGAGCAGTACTTC.